This entry features one T cell receptor beta chain sequence. This entry belongs to a study of blood T cell repertoires in COVID-19. Study summary: The United States, Italy and Spain were the sources of the acute and convalescent COVID-19 samples. The analysed material was cDNA or gDNA that came from T cells, B-cell-depleted T cells, or PBMCs.

Produced via immunoSEQ multiplex PCR; TCRdb's table is partial and in-frame only. Here the sample spans around 290,000 clones, approximately 90% being singletons. Those enrolled, adults aged about 18 to 95 years, came from about two dozen US areas. In Cohort 3, a recovered donor had either two negative PCRs, clearance, or symptom resolution. The sample taken for sequencing was PBMCs or T cells enriched from blood (not recorded which). The clonotype was recovered from a woman aged 30 to 39 who had recovered from COVID-19.

The CDR3 nucleotides are TGTGCCAGCAGCCAAAGACTAGCGGGAAGTAGCGGGGAGCTGTTTTTT. Translation gives CASSQRLAGSSGELFF. This chain joins TRBV3-1 (or the pseudogene TRBV3-2) and TRBJ2-2; 11 nucleotides match TRBD2. The germline CDR1 and CDR2 sequences are LGHDT and YNNKEL (reference sequence). V gave up 2 bases and J gave up 7 bases; unmatched junction bases: 6. The CDR3 length is 16 residues.